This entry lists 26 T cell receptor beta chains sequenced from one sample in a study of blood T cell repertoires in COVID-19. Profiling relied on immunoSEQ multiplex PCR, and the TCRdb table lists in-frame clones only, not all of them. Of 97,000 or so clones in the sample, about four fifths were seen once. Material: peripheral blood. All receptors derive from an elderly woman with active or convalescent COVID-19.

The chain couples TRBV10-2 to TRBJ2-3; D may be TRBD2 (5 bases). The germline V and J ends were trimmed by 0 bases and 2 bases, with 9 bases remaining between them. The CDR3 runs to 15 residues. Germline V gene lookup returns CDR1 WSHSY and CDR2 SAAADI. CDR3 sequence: CASSESASITDTQYF. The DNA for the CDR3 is TGCGCCAGCAGTGAGTCGGCTAGCATCACAGATACGCAGTATTTT.

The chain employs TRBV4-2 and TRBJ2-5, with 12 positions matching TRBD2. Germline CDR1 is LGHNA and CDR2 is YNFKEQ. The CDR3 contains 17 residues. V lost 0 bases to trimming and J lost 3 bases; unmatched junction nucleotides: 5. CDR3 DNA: TGTGCCAGCAGCCAAGATAGGAGACTAGCGGGAGAAGAGACCCAGTACTTC. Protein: CASSQDRRLAGEETQYF.

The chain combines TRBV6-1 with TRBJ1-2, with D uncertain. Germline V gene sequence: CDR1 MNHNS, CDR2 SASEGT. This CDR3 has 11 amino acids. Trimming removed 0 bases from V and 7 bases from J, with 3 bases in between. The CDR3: CASSEAGGYTF. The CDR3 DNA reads TGTGCCAGCAGTGAAGCCGGTGGCTACACCTTC.

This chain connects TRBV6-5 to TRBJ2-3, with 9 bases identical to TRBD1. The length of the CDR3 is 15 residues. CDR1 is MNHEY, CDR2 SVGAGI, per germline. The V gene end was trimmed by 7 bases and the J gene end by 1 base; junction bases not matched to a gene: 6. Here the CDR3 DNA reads TGTGCCAGCATTAACCGGGACAGGGGCACAGATACGCAGTATTTT. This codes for CASINRDRGTDTQYF.

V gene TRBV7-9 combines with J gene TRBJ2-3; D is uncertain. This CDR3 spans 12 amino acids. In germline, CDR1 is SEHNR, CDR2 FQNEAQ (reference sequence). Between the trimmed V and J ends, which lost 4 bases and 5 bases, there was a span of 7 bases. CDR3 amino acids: CASSSVVDTQYF. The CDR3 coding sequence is TGTGCCAGCAGCTCAGTGGTAGATACGCAGTATTTT. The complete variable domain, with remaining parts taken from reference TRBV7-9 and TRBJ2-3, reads DTGVSQNPRHKITKRGQNVTFRCDPISEHNRLYWYRQTLGQGPEFLTYFQNEAQLEKSRLLSDRFSAERPKGSFSTLEIQRTEQGDSAMYLCASSSVVDTQYFGPGTRLTVL.

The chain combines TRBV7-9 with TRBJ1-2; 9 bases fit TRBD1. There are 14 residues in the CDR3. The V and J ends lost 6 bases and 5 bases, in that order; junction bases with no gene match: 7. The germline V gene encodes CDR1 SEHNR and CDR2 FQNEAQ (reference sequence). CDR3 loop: CASSPGTGFYGYTF. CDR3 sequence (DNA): TGTGCCAGCAGTCCCGGGACAGGGTTTTATGGCTACACCTTC. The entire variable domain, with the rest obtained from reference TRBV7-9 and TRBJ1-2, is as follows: DTGVSQNPRHKITKRGQNVTFRCDPISEHNRLYWYRQTLGQGPEFLTYFQNEAQLEKSRLLSDRFSAERPKGSFSTLEIQRTEQGDSAMYLCASSPGTGFYGYTFGSGTRLTVV.

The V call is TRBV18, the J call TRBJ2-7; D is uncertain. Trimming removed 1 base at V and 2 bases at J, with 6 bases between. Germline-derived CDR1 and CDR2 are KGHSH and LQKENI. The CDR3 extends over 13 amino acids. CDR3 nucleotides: TGTGCCAGCTCACCACAGCAAACCTACGAGCAGTACTTC. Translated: CASSPQQTYEQYF.

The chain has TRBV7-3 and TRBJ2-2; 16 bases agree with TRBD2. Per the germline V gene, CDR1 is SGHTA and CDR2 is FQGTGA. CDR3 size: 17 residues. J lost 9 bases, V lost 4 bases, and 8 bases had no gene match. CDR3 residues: CASSSGLAGGFGRELFF. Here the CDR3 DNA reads TGTGCCAGCAGCTCGGGACTAGCGGGAGGGTTTGGCCGGGAGCTGTTTTTT.

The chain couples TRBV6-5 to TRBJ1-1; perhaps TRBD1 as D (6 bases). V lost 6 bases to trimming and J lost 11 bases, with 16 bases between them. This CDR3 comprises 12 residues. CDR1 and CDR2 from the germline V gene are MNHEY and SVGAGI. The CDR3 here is CASRRADRLAFF. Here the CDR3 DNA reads TGTGCCAGCAGGAGGGCAGACAGGCTGGCTTTCTTT.

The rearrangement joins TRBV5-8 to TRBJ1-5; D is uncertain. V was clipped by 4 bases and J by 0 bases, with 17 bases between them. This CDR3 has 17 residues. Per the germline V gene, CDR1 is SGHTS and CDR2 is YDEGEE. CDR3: CASSPHEATYSNQPQHF. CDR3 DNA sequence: TGTGCCAGCAGCCCCCACGAAGCCACCTATAGCAATCAGCCCCAGCATTTT.

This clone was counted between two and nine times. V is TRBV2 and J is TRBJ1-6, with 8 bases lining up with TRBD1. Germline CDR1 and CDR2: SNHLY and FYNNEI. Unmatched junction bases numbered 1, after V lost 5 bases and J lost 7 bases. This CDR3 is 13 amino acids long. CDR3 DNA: TGTGCCAGCAGTACAGGGGGAAATTCACCCCTCCACTTT. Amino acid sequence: CASSTGGNSPLHF. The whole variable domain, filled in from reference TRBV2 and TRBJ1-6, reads EPEVTQTPSHQVTQMGQEVILRCVPISNHLYFYWYRQILGQKVEFLVSFYNNEISEKSEIFDDQFSVERPDGSNFTLKIRSTKLEDSAMYFCASSTGGNSPLHFGNGTRLTVT.

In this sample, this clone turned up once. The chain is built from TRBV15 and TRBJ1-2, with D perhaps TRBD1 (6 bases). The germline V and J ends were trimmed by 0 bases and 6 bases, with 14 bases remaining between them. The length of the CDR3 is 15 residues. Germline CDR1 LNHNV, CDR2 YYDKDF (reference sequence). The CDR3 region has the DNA TGTGCCACCAGCAGAGATGGGCACAGGGTAGATGGCTACACCTTC. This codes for CATSRDGHRVDGYTF.

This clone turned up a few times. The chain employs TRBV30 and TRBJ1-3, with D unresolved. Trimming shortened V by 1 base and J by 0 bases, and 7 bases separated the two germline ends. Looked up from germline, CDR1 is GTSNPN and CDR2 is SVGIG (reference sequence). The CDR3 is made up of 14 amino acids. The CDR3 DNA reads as TGTGCCTGGAGTGGGGGAGACTCTGGAAACACCATATATTTT. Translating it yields CAWSGGDSGNTIYF.

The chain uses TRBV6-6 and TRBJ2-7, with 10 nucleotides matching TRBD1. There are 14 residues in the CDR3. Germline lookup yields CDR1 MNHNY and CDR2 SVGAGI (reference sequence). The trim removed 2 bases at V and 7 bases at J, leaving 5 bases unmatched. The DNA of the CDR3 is TGTGCCAGCAGTTACCTCGGGACAGGGGAAGAGCAGTACTTC. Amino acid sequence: CASSYLGTGEEQYF.

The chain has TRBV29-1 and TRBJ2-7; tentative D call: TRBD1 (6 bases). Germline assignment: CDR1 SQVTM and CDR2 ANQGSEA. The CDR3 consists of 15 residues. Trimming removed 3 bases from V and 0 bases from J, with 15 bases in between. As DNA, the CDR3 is TGCAGCGTTGATTTACGGGACATGGGCTCCTACGAGCAGTACTTC. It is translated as CSVDLRDMGSYEQYF.

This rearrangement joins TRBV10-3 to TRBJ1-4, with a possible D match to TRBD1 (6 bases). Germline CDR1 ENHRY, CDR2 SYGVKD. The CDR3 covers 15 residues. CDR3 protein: CAIGAQQGANEKLFF. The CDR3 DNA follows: TGTGCTATCGGGGCTCAACAGGGAGCTAATGAAAAACTGTTTTTT.

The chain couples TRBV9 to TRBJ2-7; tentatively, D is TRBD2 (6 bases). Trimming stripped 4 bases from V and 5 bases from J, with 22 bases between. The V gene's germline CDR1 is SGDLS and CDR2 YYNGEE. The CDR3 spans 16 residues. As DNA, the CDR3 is TGTGCCAGCAGCTTAAGCTTAGCGGTGGGGTTGAACGAGCAGTACTTC. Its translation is CASSLSLAVGLNEQYF. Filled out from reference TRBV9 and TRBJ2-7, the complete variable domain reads DSGVTQTPKHLITATGQRVTLRCSPRSGDLSVYWYQQSLDQGLQFLIQYYNGEERAKGNILERFSAQQFPDLHSELNLSSLELGDSALYFCASSLSLAVGLNEQYFGPGTRLTVT.

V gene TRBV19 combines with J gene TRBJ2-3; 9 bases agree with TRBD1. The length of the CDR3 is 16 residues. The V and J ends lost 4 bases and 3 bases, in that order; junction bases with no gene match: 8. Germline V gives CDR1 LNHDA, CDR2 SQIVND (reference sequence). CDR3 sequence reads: CASSTFPGQGTDTQYF. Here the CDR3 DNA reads TGTGCCAGTAGTACCTTTCCGGGACAGGGTACAGATACGCAGTATTTT.

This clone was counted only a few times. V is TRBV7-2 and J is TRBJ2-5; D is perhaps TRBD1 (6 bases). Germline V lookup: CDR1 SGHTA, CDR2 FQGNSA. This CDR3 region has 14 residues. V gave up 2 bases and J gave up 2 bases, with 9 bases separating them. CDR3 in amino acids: CASSLQQGQETQYF. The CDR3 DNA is TGTGCCAGCAGCTTACAGCAGGGGCAAGAGACCCAGTACTTC.

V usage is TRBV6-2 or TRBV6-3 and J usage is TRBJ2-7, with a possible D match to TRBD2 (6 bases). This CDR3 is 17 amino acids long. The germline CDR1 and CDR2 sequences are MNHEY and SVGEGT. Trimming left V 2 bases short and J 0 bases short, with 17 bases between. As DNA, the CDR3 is TGTGCCAGCAGTTACCAGGCAGGGAGGTCTAGCTCCTACGAGCAGTACTTC. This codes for CASSYQAGRSSSYEQYF.

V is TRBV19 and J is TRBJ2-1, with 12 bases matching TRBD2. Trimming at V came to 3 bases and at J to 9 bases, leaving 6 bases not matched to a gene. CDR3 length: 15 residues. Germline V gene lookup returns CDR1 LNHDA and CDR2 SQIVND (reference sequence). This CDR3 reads CASSMPGTSGFEQFF. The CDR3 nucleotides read TGTGCCAGTAGTATGCCCGGGACTAGCGGGTTTGAGCAGTTCTTC.

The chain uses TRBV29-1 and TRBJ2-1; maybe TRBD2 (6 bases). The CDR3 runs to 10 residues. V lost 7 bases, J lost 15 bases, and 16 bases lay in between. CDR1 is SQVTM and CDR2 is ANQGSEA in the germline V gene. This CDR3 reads CSALVTRLFF. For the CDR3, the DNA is TGCAGCGCACTGGTGACTAGGTTGTTCTTC.

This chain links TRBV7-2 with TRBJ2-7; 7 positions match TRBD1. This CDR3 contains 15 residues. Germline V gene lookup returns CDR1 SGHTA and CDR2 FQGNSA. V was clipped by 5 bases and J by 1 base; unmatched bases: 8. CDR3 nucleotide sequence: TGTGCCAGCAGCGCCGAGGGGGCGCGATCCTACGAGCAGTACTTC. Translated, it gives CASSAEGARSYEQYF.

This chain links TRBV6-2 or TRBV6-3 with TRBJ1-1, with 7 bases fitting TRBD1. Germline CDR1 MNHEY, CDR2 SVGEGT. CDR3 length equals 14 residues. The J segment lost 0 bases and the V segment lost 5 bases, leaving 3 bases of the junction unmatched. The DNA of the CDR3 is TGTGCCAGCAGTCGAGGGACAGTGAACACTGAAGCTTTCTTT. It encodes CASSRGTVNTEAFF.

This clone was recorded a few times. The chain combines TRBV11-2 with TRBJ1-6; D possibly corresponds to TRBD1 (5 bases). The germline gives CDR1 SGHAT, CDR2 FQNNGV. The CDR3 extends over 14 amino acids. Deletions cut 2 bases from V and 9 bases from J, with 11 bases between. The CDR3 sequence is CASSLRARVSPLHF. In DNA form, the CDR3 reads TGTGCCAGCAGCTTAAGGGCCAGGGTTTCACCCCTCCACTTT.

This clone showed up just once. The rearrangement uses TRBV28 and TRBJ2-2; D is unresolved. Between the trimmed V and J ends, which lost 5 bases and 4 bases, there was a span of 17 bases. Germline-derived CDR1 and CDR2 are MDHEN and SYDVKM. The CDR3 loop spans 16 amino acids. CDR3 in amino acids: CASSLGETRVTGELFF. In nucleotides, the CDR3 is TGTGCCAGCAGTCTCGGAGAAACCCGAGTCACCGGGGAGCTGTTTTTT.